These 21 T cell receptor beta chains originate from one sample sequenced in a study of graft-versus-host responses after intestinal transplantation. Some clones are missing from TCRdb's copy, which holds only in-frame ones; the method was immunoSEQ multiplex PCR. The sample shows over 45,000 clones, roughly 89% of them seen only once. The specimen comprised PBMCs, sampled 26 days after transplant. These receptors all come from a human patient who received an intestinal transplant, so some T cells may come from the graft donor.

The rearrangement links TRBV30 to TRBJ2-7; 7 bases fit TRBD1. Per the germline V gene, CDR1 is GTSNPN and CDR2 is SVGIG (reference sequence). This CDR3 spans 14 amino acids. V was pared by 4 bases and J by 0 bases, with 6 bases of the junction left unmatched. In nucleotides, the CDR3 is TGTGCCTGGAACGAACAGGGGAACTCCTACGAGCAGTACGTC. Protein product: CAWNEQGNSYEQYV.

This chain's CDR3 is CASSPRGQGYNEQFF. CDR3 in DNA: TGTGCCAGCAGTCCCCGGGGACAGGGGTACAATGAGCAGTTCTTC. The rearrangement links TRBV27 to TRBJ2-1; TRBD1 agrees at 10 bases. Germline assignment: CDR1 MNHEY and CDR2 SMNVEV (reference sequence). CDR3 length equals 15 residues. With V trimmed by 5 bases and J by 4 bases, 5 bases remained unmatched.

CDR3 amino acids: CATSRPTGDNEQFF. The CDR3 nucleotides read TGTGCCACCAGCAGACCGACAGGGGACAATGAGCAGTTCTTC. V usage is TRBV15 and J usage is TRBJ2-1; 8 positions match TRBD1. V lost 2 bases, J lost 5 bases, and 2 bases stayed unmatched. The V gene's germline CDR1 is LNHNV and CDR2 YYDKDF (reference sequence). This CDR3 is built from 14 residues.

This clone was picked up one time. J is TRBJ2-1 and V is TRBV4-1; tentatively, D is TRBD2 (7 bases). The germline V gene has CDR1 MGHRA and CDR2 YSYEKL. The CDR3 contains 19 residues. The ends were cut back, 0 bases at V and 0 bases at J, with 18 bases in the middle. The CDR3 sequence is CASSQDWGGAQSSYNEQFF. For the CDR3, the DNA is TGCGCCAGCAGCCAAGATTGGGGGGGGGCGCAGAGCTCCTACAATGAGCAGTTCTTC.

The rearrangement uses TRBV27 and TRBJ2-1; 7 nucleotides align to TRBD2. Germline V gene lookup returns CDR1 MNHEY and CDR2 SMNVEV (reference sequence). The CDR3 is 14 amino acids. V gave up 7 bases and J gave up 7 bases; unmatched junction bases: 10. The CDR3, as DNA: TGTGCCAGCACCCCCGGGCGCGGGAGTAATGAGCAGTTCTTC. Protein product: CASTPGRGSNEQFF.

This rearrangement joins TRBV19 to TRBJ1-5; perhaps TRBD1 as D (6 bases). The CDR3 contains 14 residues. Germline CDR1 reads LNHDA; CDR2 reads SQIVND (reference sequence). V was trimmed by 5 bases and J by 5 bases, leaving 13 bases between them. This CDR3 is CASSRDKEHQPQHF. CDR3 coding DNA: TGTGCCAGTAGTCGGGACAAGGAACATCAGCCCCAGCATTTT.

This clone showed up just once. The chain combines TRBV29-1 with TRBJ2-1; tentative D call: TRBD1 (7 bases). Trimming left V 3 bases short and J 6 bases short, with 18 bases between. The CDR3 is 15 residues long. The germline gives CDR1 SQVTM, CDR2 ANQGSEA. CDR3 region: CSVDVGGGAGNEQFF. The CDR3 DNA is TGCAGCGTTGATGTAGGAGGGGGCGCGGGCAATGAGCAGTTCTTC.

V is TRBV28 and J is TRBJ1-5, with D possibly being TRBD1 (6 bases). The germline CDR1 and CDR2 sequences are MDHEN and SYDVKM. This CDR3 is 13 amino acids long. The germline V and J ends were trimmed by 6 bases and 2 bases, with 8 bases remaining between them. CDR3 nucleotide sequence: TGTGCCAGCAGACAGGGTCGCAATCAGCCCCAGCATTTT. Its translation is CASRQGRNQPQHF.

The rearrangement joins TRBV4-1 to TRBJ2-7; D not resolved. There are 14 residues in the CDR3. Germline values: CDR1 MGHRA, CDR2 YSYEKL. Trimming pared 1 base from V and 2 bases from J, leaving 9 bases between. The CDR3: CASSQAPDAYEQYF. The CDR3 DNA reads as TGCGCCAGCAGCCAAGCCCCAGATGCCTACGAGCAGTACTTC.

In nucleotides, the CDR3 is TGTGCCAGTACAGGGGGCTCGTGGGAGCAGTACTTC. Translated, it gives CASTGGSWEQYF. The V call is TRBV6-1, the J call TRBJ2-7; 9 bases align to TRBD1. The germline V gene has CDR1 MNHNS and CDR2 SASEGT. With V trimmed by 9 bases and J by 7 bases, 7 bases remained unmatched. CDR3 size: 12 residues.

The chain joins TRBV6-1 to TRBJ2-7; tentative D call: TRBD2 (7 bases). Deletions cut 8 bases from V and 2 bases from J, with 16 bases between. The CDR3 consists of 14 residues. Per the germline V gene, CDR1 is MNHNS and CDR2 is SASEGT. The DNA of the CDR3 is TGTGCCAGCCGGGGAGGGGGGGGGACCTACGAGCAGTACTTC. Amino acid sequence: CASRGGGGTYEQYF.

This chain connects TRBV7-9 to TRBJ1-1; 8 bases fit TRBD1. The germline V gene encodes CDR1 SEHNR and CDR2 FQNEAQ (reference sequence). This CDR3 region has 15 residues. V shed 1 base and J 1 base; nucleotides not matched to a gene: 2. The CDR3 loop reads CASSLDRGENTEAFF. CDR3 in DNA: TGTGCCAGCAGCTTAGACAGGGGGGAGAACACTGAAGCTTTCTTT.

By proportion, this clone is medium-sized. The chain uses TRBV7-9 and TRBJ1-2; D is perhaps TRBD1 (5 bases). CDR3 length equals 12 residues. Trimming removed 5 bases at V and 7 bases at J, with 11 bases between. Germline CDR1 reads SEHNR; CDR2 reads FQNEAQ (reference sequence). The CDR3 coding sequence is TGTGCCAGCAGCCCAGGGTCGGGTGGCTACACCTTC. Translated: CASSPGSGGYTF. Filled out from reference TRBV7-9 and TRBJ1-2, the complete variable domain reads DTGVSQNPRHKITKRGQNVTFRCDPISEHNRLYWYRQTLGQGPEFLTYFQNEAQLEKSRLLSDRFSAERPKGSFSTLEIQRTEQGDSAMYLCASSPGSGGYTFGSGTRLTVV.

This clone was counted between two and nine times. The chain joins TRBV5-4 to TRBJ1-6; 9 bases are shared with TRBD1. The CDR3 is made up of 14 amino acids. Trimming removed 2 bases from V and 7 bases from J; junction bases left unmatched: 1. The germline gives CDR1 SGHNT, CDR2 YYREEE (reference sequence). CDR3 nucleotide sequence: TGTGCCAGCAGCTTTGGACAGGGGAATTCACCCCTCCACTTT. This encodes CASSFGQGNSPLHF. Drawing the rest from reference TRBV5-4 and TRBJ1-6, the complete variable domain is ETGVTQSPTHLIKTRGQQVTLRCSSQSGHNTVSWYQQALGQGPQFIFQYYREEENGRGNFPPRFSGLQFPNYSSELNVNALELDDSALYLCASSFGQGNSPLHFGNGTRLTVT.

The rearrangement links TRBV4-1 to TRBJ1-5; D is uncertain. In germline, CDR1 is MGHRA, CDR2 YSYEKL. V lost 3 bases, J lost 3 bases, and 9 bases lay in between. The CDR3 spans 14 residues. The CDR3 loop is CASSQIDDNQPQHF. The CDR3 bases are TGCGCCAGCAGCCAGATAGATGACAATCAGCCCCAGCATTTT.

CDR3 nucleotide sequence: TGTGCCAGCAGCTTGCGTTTTCAGGGCCTAAGAGGCTACACCTTC. This codes for CASSLRFQGLRGYTF. The chain is built from TRBV5-6 and TRBJ1-2, with D possibly TRBD1 on 5 matching bases. This CDR3 has 15 residues. Trimming cost V 1 base and J 8 bases, with 18 bases left between them. The germline gives CDR1 SGHDT, CDR2 YYEEEE.

The V gene is TRBV27, the J gene TRBJ1-4, with TRBD1 identical over 9 bases. CDR1 and CDR2 from the germline V gene are MNHEY and SMNVEV (reference sequence). Unmatched junction bases numbered 5, after V lost 5 bases and J lost 7 bases. This CDR3 region has 14 residues. DNA of the CDR3: TGTGCCAGCAGTGTGGGACAGGGACGTGAAAAACTGTTTTTT. Protein sequence: CASSVGQGREKLFF.

The genes are TRBV5-1 and TRBJ2-7, with 8 bases fitting TRBD2. This CDR3 region has 16 residues. Germline assignment: CDR1 SGHRS and CDR2 YFSETQ. With V trimmed by 3 bases and J by 2 bases, 10 bases remained unmatched. The CDR3 here is CASSSQAGDFPYEQYF. CDR3 nucleotide sequence: TGCGCCAGCAGCTCTCAAGCGGGGGACTTTCCCTACGAGCAGTACTTC. The full variable domain, completed using reference TRBV5-1 and TRBJ2-7, is KAGVTQTPRYLIKTRGQQVTLSCSPISGHRSVSWYQQTPGQGLQFLFEYFSETQRNKGNFPGRFSGRQFSNSRSEMNVSTLELGDSALYLCASSSQAGDFPYEQYFGPGTRLTVT.

The genes are TRBV19 and TRBJ1-2; D is possibly TRBD1 (5 bases). Germline CDR1 is LNHDA and CDR2 is SQIVND (reference sequence). The CDR3 sequence is 11 residues long. V was pared by 5 bases and J by 5 bases, with 6 bases between. The CDR3 loop reads CASSQGYGYTF. CDR3 sequence (DNA): TGTGCCAGTAGTCAGGGTTATGGCTACACCTTC.

The gene calls are TRBV5-1 and TRBJ1-1, with TRBD1 matching over 7 bases. The V segment lost 4 bases and the J segment 0 bases; nucleotides outside the gene matches: 6. The CDR3 runs to 15 residues. CDR1 and CDR2 from the germline V gene are SGHRS and YFSETQ. CDR3 nucleotides: TGCGCCAGCAGCCTCGGACAGGTAATGAACACTGAAGCTTTCTTT. Its protein product is CASSLGQVMNTEAFF.

The V and J genes are TRBV5-6 and TRBJ2-7; maybe TRBD2 (5 bases). Between the trimmed V and J ends, which lost 0 bases and 9 bases, there was a span of 10 bases. The CDR3 consists of 12 residues. The germline V gene has CDR1 SGHDT and CDR2 YYEEEE. The CDR3 spells CASSLGGFGQYV. For the CDR3, the DNA is TGTGCCAGCAGCTTGGGCGGGTTCGGGCAGTACGTC.